The sequence of this T cell receptor beta chain was determined in a study of blood T cell repertoires in COVID-19. At the level of the study: The analysed material was cDNA or gDNA that came from T cells, B-cell-depleted T cells, or PBMCs.

Generated by immunoSEQ multiplex PCR, the TCRdb table keeps only in-frame clones and is missing some. The data contain roughly 47,000 clones, 80% to 90% of them singletons. The CDR3 sequence is 15 residues long. Between the trimmed V and J ends, which lost 4 bases and 4 bases, there was a span of 17 bases. The germline V gene encodes CDR1 SGHRS and CDR2 YFSETQ. The genes are TRBV5-1 and TRBJ2-5; tentatively, D is TRBD2 (6 bases). The receptor was isolated from a woman of 80 years or more with COVID-19, enrolled during active disease. The sample taken for sequencing was peripheral blood. The CDR3 DNA is TGCGCCAGCAGCCCTGCTAGTGTGGGGGGAGAGACCCAGTACTTC. Protein product: CASSPASVGGETQYF. The complete variable domain, with remaining parts taken from reference TRBV5-1 and TRBJ2-5, reads KAGVTQTPRYLIKTRGQQVTLSCSPISGHRSVSWYQQTPGQGLQFLFEYFSETQRNKGNFPGRFSGRQFSNSRSEMNVSTLELGDSALYLCASSPASVGGETQYFGPGTRLLVL.